One sample yielded the 23 T cell receptor beta chains listed below, sequenced in a study of chronic HIV infection and antiretroviral therapy (dated by TCRdb to the mid-2010s). Library preparation employed 5' RACE. This sample was sequenced with an Illumina MiSeq. TCRdb reprocessed the public reads (quality trimming at Q25 with fastp, clone calling with MiXCR) and kept in-frame beta chains. Here each entry gathers all rows of one CDR3 protein and keeps the most common genes and DNA. The sample table contains 45,000 to 60,000 distinct CDR3 sequences; only one count was recorded for over 15% of them. Of the sample, around 2.8% falls within the top ten clones. The sample taken for sequencing was peripheral blood. All receptors derive from an adult who had HIV and had not received antiretroviral therapy, or was an uninfected healthy control (not recorded which).

The table lists this clonotype with a few counts. The gene calls are TRBV28 and TRBJ2-7; TRBD1 aligns across 7 bases. Trimming cost V 5 bases and J 0 bases; bases outside gene matches: 4. From germline, CDR1 is MDHEN and CDR2 SYDVKM. The CDR3 totals 14 residues. CDR3: CASSTRTGSYEQYF. The CDR3 nucleotides are TGTGCCAGCAGTACCCGGACAGGCTCCTACGAGCAGTACTTC.

This clonotype has just a few counts. CDR3 sequence: CSVESDRGLGYTF. The CDR3 DNA sequence: TGCAGCGTTGAATCGGACAGGGGGCTTGGCTACACCTTC. The chain combines TRBV29-1 with TRBJ1-2; 11 nucleotides align to TRBD1. This CDR3 comprises 13 residues. Per the germline V gene, CDR1 is SQVTM and CDR2 is ANQGSEA. Trimming took 2 bases from V and 7 from J; bases not matched to a gene: 3.

This clonotype has just a few counts. This chain uses TRBV5-1 with TRBJ2-3; 12 nucleotides agree with TRBD2. J gave up 8 bases and V 2 bases, and 6 bases lay outside the gene matches. The CDR3 covers 15 residues. Germline V gene sequence: CDR1 SGHRS, CDR2 YFSETQ. The CDR3 DNA is TGCGCCAGCAGCTTAGGACTAGCGGGATTGGGTACGCAGTATTTT. It translates to CASSLGLAGLGTQYF.

The chain joins TRBV20-1 to TRBJ1-1; a weak D match, TRBD1 (5 bases). Looked up from germline, CDR1 is DFQATT and CDR2 is SNEGSKA (reference sequence). The length of the CDR3 is 13 residues. V lost 3 bases to trimming and J lost 0 bases, with 8 bases between them. The CDR3 loop reads CSARGTVNTEAFF. Here the CDR3 DNA reads TGCAGTGCTAGGGGGACGGTGAACACTGAAGCTTTCTTT.

As DNA, the CDR3 is TGTGCCAGCAGCCGCGGGTCAACCAATCAGCCCCAGCATTTT. It codes for CASSRGSTNQPQHF. V and J are TRBV6-5 and TRBJ1-5; D is uncertain. The CDR3 runs 14 residues. The germline V gene has CDR1 MNHEY and CDR2 SVGAGI. Trimming cost V 6 bases and J 3 bases, with 12 bases left between them.

The chain combines TRBV10-2 with TRBJ2-1; D possibly matches TRBD1 or TRBD2 (5 bases each). From germline, CDR1 is WSHSY and CDR2 SAAADI. V dropped 3 bases and J dropped 7 bases, with 16 bases sitting between them. The CDR3 is made up of 15 amino acids. The CDR3 nucleotides are TGCGCCAGCAGTGACGCAAGGACTGGGGGAAATGAGCAGTTCTTC. It is translated as CASSDARTGGNEQFF.

The chain uses TRBV29-1 and TRBJ2-2, with TRBD1 as a possible D gene (6 bases). Germline CDR1 and CDR2: SQVTM and ANQGSEA. Trimming cost V 4 bases and J 4 bases, with 10 bases left between them. This CDR3 is built from 13 residues. CDR3 amino acids: CSVADRSTGELFF. The CDR3 DNA is TGCAGCGTTGCGGACAGATCCACCGGGGAGCTGTTTTTT.

This clonotype was found a few times. The rearrangement uses TRBV15 and TRBJ1-2, with no clear D. Between the trimmed V and J ends, which lost 3 bases and 4 bases, there was a span of 12 bases. Germline assignment: CDR1 LNHNV and CDR2 YYDKDF (reference sequence). This CDR3 spans 14 amino acids. This CDR3 reads CATSSDTAFYGYTF. In DNA form, the CDR3 reads TGTGCCACCAGCAGTGATACAGCTTTCTATGGCTACACCTTC.

The chain employs TRBV2 and TRBJ2-3; D gene uncertain. The CDR3 is 11 residues long. CDR1 and CDR2 (germline): SNHLY, FYNNEI. Trimming pared 7 bases from V and 2 bases from J, leaving 4 bases between. The CDR3 loop is CASTSTDTQYF. CDR3 bases: TGTGCCAGCACGTCCACAGATACGCAGTATTTT.

The V gene is TRBV3-1, the J gene TRBJ1-4; D ambiguous. CDR3 length equals 16 residues. Germline CDR1 is LGHDT and CDR2 is YNNKEL (reference sequence). The germline V and J ends were trimmed by 0 bases and 5 bases, with 13 bases remaining between them. The CDR3 nucleotides read TGTGCCAGCAGCCAAGACGCAGGATCTACAAATGAAAAACTGTTTTTT. This sequence encodes CASSQDAGSTNEKLFF.

This clonotype has more than one count but fewer than ten. J is TRBJ1-5 and V is TRBV28; the D is unclear. The germline V gene has CDR1 MDHEN and CDR2 SYDVKM. The ends were cut back, 4 bases at V and 11 bases at J, with 15 bases in the middle. The CDR3 has 13 amino acids. CDR3 loop: CASSSGLLQAQHF. As DNA, the CDR3 is TGTGCCAGCAGTTCCGGGCTCCTCCAAGCCCAGCATTTT.

Only a few counts were recorded for this clonotype. The rearrangement links TRBV3-1 to TRBJ2-7, with 13 bases lining up with TRBD2. Germline lookup yields CDR1 LGHDT and CDR2 YNNKEL (reference sequence). This CDR3 is built from 14 residues. With V trimmed by 4 bases and J by 6 bases, 3 bases remained unmatched. The CDR3 region is CASSRTSGSGEQYF. CDR3 in DNA: TGTGCCAGCAGCCGGACTAGCGGGAGCGGCGAGCAGTACTTC.

CDR3 protein: CASSQIKAGELFF. For the CDR3, the DNA is TGTGCCAGCAGCCAAATCAAGGCCGGGGAGCTGTTTTTT. The chain combines TRBV3-1 with TRBJ2-2; D not certain. Trimming took off 2 bases at V and 6 bases at J, with 7 bases between the two ends. This CDR3 has 13 amino acids. Germline values: CDR1 LGHDT, CDR2 YNNKEL (reference sequence).

This sequence joins TRBV5-1 and TRBJ2-5; D unclear. Per the germline V gene, CDR1 is SGHRS and CDR2 is YFSETQ. V was trimmed by 1 base and J by 1 base, leaving 8 bases between them. The CDR3 is 14 amino acids. The CDR3 loop is CASSLQATQETQYF. The DNA for the CDR3 is TGCGCCAGCAGCTTGCAAGCCACCCAAGAGACCCAGTACTTC.

The chain is built from TRBV28 and TRBJ2-3, with D perhaps matching TRBD1 or TRBD2 (7 bases each). Trimming pared 6 bases from V and 3 bases from J, leaving 22 bases between. The CDR3 is 17 amino acids. Germline lookup yields CDR1 MDHEN and CDR2 SYDVKM. CDR3 sequence: CASSTFPGGETTDTQYF. The CDR3 DNA sequence: TGTGCCAGCAGCACGTTCCCAGGGGGGGAGACGACAGATACGCAGTATTTT.

This chain joins TRBV28 and TRBJ1-2; unclear D gene. Trimming took off 6 bases at V and 4 bases at J, with 15 bases between the two ends. The CDR3 length is 14 residues. Germline values: CDR1 MDHEN, CDR2 SYDVKM. CDR3 DNA: TGTGCCAGCAGCGATACGACTTCAAGCTATGGCTACACCTTC. Amino acids: CASSDTTSSYGYTF.

V usage is TRBV28 and J usage is TRBJ1-5, with unresolved D. The CDR3 is made up of 12 amino acids. The V end lost 2 bases, the J end lost 6 bases, and 5 bases lay between the germline ends. Germline assignment: CDR1 MDHEN and CDR2 SYDVKM. The CDR3: CASSLTGQPQHF. As DNA, the CDR3 is TGTGCCAGCAGTTTAACGGGTCAGCCCCAGCATTTT. Full variable domain (missing parts from reference TRBV28 and TRBJ1-5): DVKVTQSSRYLVKRTGEKVFLECVQDMDHENMFWYRQDPGLGLRLIYFSYDVKMKEKGDIPEGYSVSREKKERFSLILESASTNQTSMYLCASSLTGQPQHFGDGTRLSIL.

In this sample, this clonotype turned up a few times. The V gene is TRBV27, the J gene TRBJ1-2; D is perhaps TRBD1 (5 bases). This CDR3 contains 14 residues. V lost 6 bases, J lost 4 bases, and 15 bases lay in between. The germline V gene encodes CDR1 MNHEY and CDR2 SMNVEV (reference sequence). The CDR3 protein is CASRSRGLGYGYTF. The CDR3 DNA reads as TGTGCCAGCAGAAGTAGGGGTCTGGGCTATGGCTACACCTTC.

For this clonotype: Given the absence of the conserved phenylalanine or tryptophan at the CDR3 end, a read error is likely. The limits of the CDR3 on the DNA are not certain, so only TCRdb's listed CDR3 is given. V is TRBV21-1 and J is TRBJ2-7; the table's D call, TRBD1, was not checked against the DNA. TRBV21-1 is a known pseudogene. The CDR3 contains 11 residues when both ends are counted. CDR3 sequence reads: CASPSRFRNPG.

This sequence joins TRBV28 and TRBJ1-1, with TRBD1 identical over 8 bases. This CDR3 is built from 17 residues. V shed 5 bases, J shed 0 bases, and the junction held 11 bases outside the gene matches. CDR1 and CDR2 (germline): MDHEN, SYDVKM. The CDR3 nucleotides are TGTGCCAGCAGTGGCTGGGGGACAGGACTCATGAACACTGAAGCTTTCTTT. Encoded protein: CASSGWGTGLMNTEAFF.

The chain uses TRBV29-1 and TRBJ2-3, with TRBD2 as a possible D gene (7 bases). CDR1 is SQVTM, CDR2 ANQGSEA, per germline. The CDR3 is 15 residues long. V lost 0 bases and J 2 bases, leaving 12 bases between the germline ends. CDR3 sequence (DNA): TGCAGCGTTGAAGATAAGGGGGGGTTCACAGATACGCAGTATTTT. Translated: CSVEDKGGFTDTQYF.

This clonotype showed up just a few times. This chain uses TRBV5-1 with TRBJ2-3; TRBD2 aligns across 7 bases. The length of the CDR3 is 15 residues. V dropped 0 bases and J dropped 2; count of bases not matched to a gene: 3. CDR1 is SGHRS and CDR2 is YFSETQ in the germline V gene. CDR3 in DNA: TGCGCCAGCAGCTTGGTGGGGAGGGTCACAGATACGCAGTATTTT. Protein sequence: CASSLVGRVTDTQYF.

This clonotype was seen a few times. The V gene is TRBV28, the J gene TRBJ1-6; D not resolved. The germline V gene has CDR1 MDHEN and CDR2 SYDVKM. This CDR3 spans 12 amino acids. CDR3 DNA sequence: TGTGCTCTAGGTAGAAATAATTCACCCCTCCACTTT. Amino acids: CALGRNNSPLHF.